The present entry profiles one T cell receptor (beta chain) with its context. This specimen comes from a study of shared clonotypes between healthy human individuals. DNA from unsorted PBMC was sequenced on ten immunoSEQ deep assay plates. The authors' processing: In the immunoSEQ data, sequences were junction-only and lacked quality scores, so filtering differed. Profiling relied on immunoSEQ multiplex PCR, and the TCRdb table lists in-frame clones only, not all of them. D and trimming were read from the DNA, whereas the V and J calls and clone size are those reported in that table. In the table there are approximately 470,000 clones, over 75% of which are singletons. In germline, CDR1 is SEHNR, CDR2 FQNEAQ (reference sequence). Trimming removed 1 base from V and 2 bases from J, with 6 bases in between. The CDR3 has 14 residues.

What was sequenced was PBMCs. The sequence was obtained from a woman in her thirties or forties in good health. Some clones in this sample may be carry-over from other donors' samples. V usage is TRBV7-9 and J usage is TRBJ2-1; D unresolved. The CDR3 protein is CASSLVEPYNEQFF. CDR3 nucleotides: TGTGCCAGCAGCTTAGTGGAACCCTACAATGAGCAGTTCTTC.